The rows below give T cell receptor beta chains drawn from one sample of a study of T cell repertoires in aging, cancer and after chemotherapy. One entry per CDR3 protein results from TCRdb running MiXCR on the multiplex PCR reads. Found here are 3,500 to 4,500 distinct CDR3 sequences, over 60% of them singletons; the top ten hold 28%. Material: blood. All receptors derive from a human donor with a solid tumor. Each CDR3 is given with its conserved first and last residue. Each record gives: V gene, CDR3 length, CDR3 protein.

v_call: TRBV6-2/TRBV6-3
cdr3_length: 13
cdr3_aa: CASSAGQGVFPFF

v_call: TRBV18
cdr3_length: 14
cdr3_aa: CASSPQSPMVEQYF

v_call: TRBV6-5
cdr3_length: 14
cdr3_aa: CASRKGSGNTEAFF

v_call: TRBV5-6
cdr3_length: 16
cdr3_aa: CASSPSLQGRIYGYTF

v_call: TRBV2
cdr3_length: 16
cdr3_aa: CASSEHHRQGARGYTF

v_call: TRBV6-1
cdr3_length: 17
cdr3_aa: CASSERLAGAFSYEQYF

v_call: TRBV5-6
cdr3_length: 14
cdr3_aa: CASSQRTGGNTIYF

v_call: TRBV7-9
cdr3_length: 13
cdr3_aa: CASSTSGGNEQYF

v_call: TRBV19
cdr3_length: 15
cdr3_aa: CASSIQVTGIHEQYF

v_call: TRBV18
cdr3_length: 13
cdr3_aa: CASFPGGSYEQYF

v_call: TRBV14
cdr3_length: 14
cdr3_aa: CASSQDITPSGYTF

v_call: TRBV12-3/TRBV12-4
cdr3_length: 11
cdr3_aa: CASSDGRGAFF

v_call: TRBV5-6
cdr3_length: 16
cdr3_aa: CASSLGVGTNNQPQHF

v_call: TRBV7-4
cdr3_length: 14
cdr3_aa: CASSLEVPTDTQYF

v_call: TRBV12-3/TRBV12-4
cdr3_length: 16
cdr3_aa: CASSSAGGFGTGELFF

v_call: TRBV7-9
cdr3_length: 14
cdr3_aa: CASSFAGGNEKLFF

v_call: TRBV20-1
cdr3_length: 13
cdr3_aa: CSASDRASHGYTF

v_call: TRBV6-1
cdr3_length: 13
cdr3_aa: CASSVGTAYEQYF

v_call: TRBV20-1
cdr3_length: 14
cdr3_aa: CSARPPGTSGGYTF

v_call: TRBV11-2
cdr3_length: 12
cdr3_aa: CASSLSGNTIYF

v_call: TRBV7-9
cdr3_length: 12
cdr3_aa: CASSYDSYGYTF

v_call: TRBV5-4
cdr3_length: 14
cdr3_aa: CASSLGDLTYEQYF

v_call: TRBV6-5
cdr3_length: 16
cdr3_aa: CASSPVTGGSSYGYTF

v_call: TRBV19
cdr3_length: 14
cdr3_aa: CASSEGVPRNTIYF

v_call: TRBV20-1
cdr3_length: 15
cdr3_aa: CSARDFGQGLGGYTF

v_call: TRBV10-3
cdr3_length: 16
cdr3_aa: CAISEERDAGRGGYTF

v_call: TRBV27
cdr3_length: 14
cdr3_aa: CASSGDGPSYEQYF

v_call: TRBV29-1
cdr3_length: 15
cdr3_aa: CSDAGLASSYNEQFF

v_call: TRBV29-1
cdr3_length: 13
cdr3_aa: CSAPGQGSDTQYF

v_call: TRBV30
cdr3_length: 14
cdr3_aa: CAWRQGLITDTQYF

v_call: TRBV6-6
cdr3_length: 13
cdr3_aa: CASIYSLLVAQHF

v_call: TRBV20-1
cdr3_length: 15
cdr3_aa: CSARDSRESLYEQYF

v_call: TRBV14
cdr3_length: 15
cdr3_aa: CASSVRGAGTDTQYF

v_call: TRBV30
cdr3_length: 13
cdr3_aa: CAWSVTSSYEQYF

v_call: TRBV30
cdr3_length: 13
cdr3_aa: CAWSSIAYNEQFF

v_call: TRBV20-1
cdr3_length: 16
cdr3_aa: CSATSPRDRANQPQHF

v_call: TRBV6-5
cdr3_length: 13
cdr3_aa: CASSWTSGIEQYF

v_call: TRBV5-1
cdr3_length: 16
cdr3_aa: CASSLTPGANTGELFF

v_call: TRBV29-1
cdr3_length: 14
cdr3_aa: CSVATGGGRHEQYF

v_call: TRBV13
cdr3_length: 14
cdr3_aa: CASSAGQANQPQHF

v_call: TRBV6-5
cdr3_length: 13
cdr3_aa: CASTSGTTYEQYF

v_call: TRBV5-1
cdr3_length: 13
cdr3_aa: CASSPDESSPLHF

v_call: TRBV5-1
cdr3_length: 17
cdr3_aa: CARSSPGARRSGNTIYF

v_call: TRBV7-3
cdr3_length: 13
cdr3_aa: CASAPDSNYGYTF

v_call: TRBV29-1
cdr3_length: 15
cdr3_aa: CSVEDRGAWGYGYTF

v_call: TRBV6-5
cdr3_length: 13
cdr3_aa: CASSPTDRGVYTF

v_call: TRBV19
cdr3_length: 12
cdr3_aa: CASTTENQPQHF

v_call: TRBV7-9
cdr3_length: 15
cdr3_aa: CASSPDSVSGNTIYF

v_call: TRBV10-1
cdr3_length: 13
cdr3_aa: CASSQDMNTEAFF

v_call: TRBV6-1
cdr3_length: 13
cdr3_aa: CASSALGPDEQYF

v_call: TRBV19
cdr3_length: 15
cdr3_aa: CASSSPGTQNYGYTF

v_call: TRBV10-3
cdr3_length: 15
cdr3_aa: CAMIRDRGFDEKLFF

v_call: TRBV12-3/TRBV12-4
cdr3_length: 15
cdr3_aa: CASSPGTGLAYEQYF

v_call: TRBV30
cdr3_length: 13
cdr3_aa: CAWSVGSNQPQHF

v_call: TRBV20-1
cdr3_length: 13
cdr3_aa: CSASRGSAGGYTF